The clone carrying this TCR beta chain was observed a handful of times. Its matching antigen is unknown. Libraries for TCR beta were made by quantitative 5'-RACE with molecular barcodes. TCRdb re-derived calls from the 5' RACE reads in MiXCR, one entry per CDR3 protein. The repertoire holds about 220,000 distinct CDR3 sequences, with 10% as singletons. The V end lost 1 base, the J end lost 1 base, and 8 bases lay between the germline ends. Germline V gives CDR1 SGHRS, CDR2 YFSETQ. The CDR3 runs to 14 residues. The record originates from a study of CD8 T cells in ankylosing spondylitis. Points from the study as a whole: The clones that were linked to disease were reported to be significantly enriched in matched synovial fluid samples from ankylosing spondylitis patients. In ankylosing spondylitis blood, a motif of eight highly homologous TCR beta variants appeared characteristic. Both synovial fluid and blood in reactive arthritis had previously been reported to carry some motif variants.

The sample consisted of blood, either unsorted or a sorted T cell fraction (not recorded which). V and J are TRBV5-1 and TRBJ1-1, with D tentatively TRBD1 (5 bases). This sequence was found in a male donor with ankylosing spondylitis or in good health (not recorded which). In nucleotides, the CDR3 is TGCGCCAGCAGCTTGACAAGGGGGAACACTGAAGCTTTCTTT. Its protein is CASSLTRGNTEAFF.